One sample yielded the 25 T cell receptor beta chains listed below, sequenced in a study of T cell responses to AZD1222 COVID-19 vaccine. Profiled with immunoSEQ multiplex PCR; TCRdb holds only in-frame clones, not every one. The table includes some 170,000 clones, over 85% detected once. The sequencing here drew on peripheral blood, taken on day 0 of AZD1222 vaccination. The receptors were sampled from an adult in good health.

This clone was counted between two and nine times. The chain employs TRBV25-1 and TRBJ2-2; D gene unclear. CDR3 length: 14 amino acids. V was clipped by 5 bases and J by 0 bases, with 7 bases between them. The germline V gene encodes CDR1 MGHDK and CDR2 SYGVNS. The DNA of the CDR3 is TGTGCCAGCAGTATTGGAACGAACACCGGGGAGCTGTTTTTT. Protein product: CASSIGTNTGELFF.

The chain uses TRBV28 and TRBJ2-3, with D possibly being TRBD1 or TRBD2 (5 bases each). The CDR3 spans 16 residues. Germline values: CDR1 MDHEN, CDR2 SYDVKM. With 2 bases removed from V and 1 base from J, the gap between germline ends came to 13 bases. The CDR3 region has the DNA TGTGCCAGCAGTTTAGAGGGGTTCCACGGCACAGATACGCAGTATTTT. The encoded protein is CASSLEGFHGTDTQYF.

The chain is built from TRBV10-2 and TRBJ1-1; no clear D. V gave up 3 bases and J gave up 10 bases, with 12 bases separating them. CDR3 size: 12 residues. Germline V gene sequence: CDR1 WSHSY, CDR2 SAAADI. In nucleotides, the CDR3 is TGCGCCAGCAGTGACTCGACCAGTGGAGCTTTCTTT. Its translation: CASSDSTSGAFF.

The chain uses TRBV19 and TRBJ1-1; D gene uncertain. There are 13 residues in the CDR3. Between the trimmed V and J ends, which lost 5 bases and 7 bases, there was a span of 14 bases. Germline CDR1 reads LNHDA; CDR2 reads SQIVND (reference sequence). CDR3 nucleotide sequence: TGTGCCAGTAGTTCATACCGGGAGCTTGAAGCTTTCTTT. Its protein product is CASSSYRELEAFF. Filled out from reference TRBV19 and TRBJ1-1, the complete variable domain reads DGGITQSPKYLFRKEGQNVTLSCEQNLNHDAMYWYRQDPGQGLRLIYYSQIVNDFQKGDIAEGYSVSREKKESFPLTVTSAQKNPTAFYLCASSSYRELEAFFGQGTRLTVV.

This chain links TRBV4-1 with TRBJ1-5; TRBD1 aligns across 11 bases. Germline CDR1 is MGHRA and CDR2 is YSYEKL. Unmatched junction bases numbered 6, after V lost 4 bases and J lost 1 base. This CDR3 is 17 amino acids long. CDR3 DNA: TGCGCCAGCAGCCTCGGGACAGGGGGGAAGAGCAATCAGCCCCAGCATTTT. This sequence encodes CASSLGTGGKSNQPQHF.

The chain couples TRBV6-5 to TRBJ1-6, with 8 bases identical to TRBD1. The germline gives CDR1 MNHEY, CDR2 SVGAGI. V shed 8 bases and J 10 bases; nucleotides not matched to a gene: 13. This CDR3 contains 15 residues. For the CDR3, the DNA is TGTGCCAGCTCACTCGACAGGGGAGTGCTCTCACCCCTCCACTTT. It translates to CASSLDRGVLSPLHF.

The chain employs TRBV27 and TRBJ1-6; 9 positions agree with TRBD1. The J segment lost 9 bases and the V segment lost 2 bases, leaving 5 bases of the junction unmatched. Germline-derived CDR1 and CDR2 are MNHEY and SMNVEV (reference sequence). This CDR3 has 15 amino acids. The CDR3, as DNA: TGTGCCAGCAGTTTAAATACAGGGGGCAGTTCACCCCTCCACTTT. The encoded protein is CASSLNTGGSSPLHF.

DNA of the CDR3: TGCAGCGTTCTTCCGGGACTAGCGGGGTCCTACGAGCAGTACTTC. Protein sequence: CSVLPGLAGSYEQYF. The gene calls are TRBV29-1 and TRBJ2-7; TRBD2 matches 13 bases. The CDR3 covers 15 residues. V was pared by 5 bases and J by 1 base, with 5 bases of the junction left unmatched. Germline CDR1 SQVTM, CDR2 ANQGSEA.

The chain uses TRBV21-1 and TRBJ2-1; the table assigns TRBD2, which was not confirmed against the DNA. TRBV21-1 is a pseudogene. This CDR3 is 19 amino acids long. The CDR3 reads CASSREVRTSGSSYNEQFF. The CDR3 DNA reads as TGTGCCAGCAGCCGCGAGGTGAGGACTAGCGGTAGCTCCTACAATGAGCAGTTCTTC.

This clone was detected only once. The rearrangement joins TRBV7-2 to TRBJ1-5, with 7 bases matching TRBD1. This CDR3 has 14 amino acids. J was trimmed by 2 bases and V by 2 bases; bases with no gene match: 0. Germline lookup yields CDR1 SGHTA and CDR2 FQGNSA. The CDR3 loop is CASSLTGGNQPQHF. CDR3 nucleotide sequence: TGTGCCAGCAGCTTAACAGGGGGCAATCAGCCCCAGCATTTT.

This chain uses TRBV5-1 with TRBJ1-5; a weak D match, TRBD1 (5 bases). Germline-derived CDR1 and CDR2 are SGHRS and YFSETQ. The CDR3 has 15 amino acids. Trimming took 2 bases from V and 5 from J, leaving 14 bases between them. For the CDR3, the DNA is TGCGCCAGCAGCTTTTCCGGGATAGGGGATCAGCCCCAGCATTTT. Translated: CASSFSGIGDQPQHF.

The rearrangement links TRBV7-7 to TRBJ2-1; D possibly uses TRBD1 or TRBD2 (6 bases each). The CDR3 covers 15 residues. V lost 1 base and J 8 bases, leaving 15 bases between the germline ends. Germline lookup yields CDR1 SSHAT and CDR2 FNYEAQ (reference sequence). CDR3 in DNA: TGTGCCAGCAGCTTAGGAGGAGGGGGTCTCTATGAGCAGTTCTTC. This codes for CASSLGGGGLYEQFF.

V and J are TRBV2 and TRBJ2-2, with a weak D call TRBD1 (5 bases). Trimming left V 8 bases short and J 9 bases short, with 13 bases between. Per germline, CDR1 SNHLY and CDR2 FYNNEI. This CDR3 comprises 12 residues. CDR3 sequence: CASRWQGRELFF. In DNA form, the CDR3 reads TGTGCCAGCCGCTGGCAGGGCCGGGAGCTGTTTTTT.

As to this clone: One end of the junction varies from germline; a read error may be responsible. The sample holds other DNA sequences that translate to the same CDR3. The chain uses TRBV9 and TRBJ2-1, with D perhaps matching TRBD2 (5 bases). CDR1 is SGDLS, CDR2 YYNGEE, per germline. This CDR3 spans 14 amino acids. CDR3 amino acids: CASSAYRAGYEQFF. As DNA, the CDR3 is TGTGCCAGTAGCGCGTATAGGGCTGGCTATGAGCAGTTCTTC.

This sequence joins TRBV5-4 and TRBJ2-5; TRBD1 matches 9 bases. Looked up from germline, CDR1 is SGHNT and CDR2 is YYREEE (reference sequence). J was trimmed by 4 bases and V by 2 bases; bases with no gene match: 6. This CDR3 is 15 amino acids long. For the CDR3, the DNA is TGTGCCAGCAGCTTCAAACAGGGGGCCGGAGAGACCCAGTACTTC. This sequence encodes CASSFKQGAGETQYF.

CDR3 sequence (DNA): TGCGCCAGCAGCCCTCAAGGGGGAGAGGCGGAGACCCAGTACTTC. As protein: CASSPQGGEAETQYF. V and J are TRBV5-1 and TRBJ2-5; a possible D gene is TRBD1 (6 bases). Per the germline V gene, CDR1 is SGHRS and CDR2 is YFSETQ. V lost 4 bases and J lost 5, with 18 bases in between. CDR3 length: 15 amino acids.

The V gene is TRBV2, the J gene TRBJ2-5; TRBD2 aligns across 9 bases. J lost 2 bases, V lost 7 bases, and 8 bases had no gene match. CDR1 SNHLY and CDR2 FYNNEI come from the germline V gene. CDR3 length equals 15 residues. In DNA form, the CDR3 reads TGTGCCAGCAATCGCGCGGGAGGGCCTCAAGAGACCCAGTACTTC. Protein sequence: CASNRAGGPQETQYF.

The chain carries TRBV2 and TRBJ2-7; 8 nucleotides align to TRBD2. The CDR3 runs 16 residues. Germline V gene data show CDR1 as SNHLY and CDR2 as FYNNEI. Losses at the gene ends were 2 bases for V and 7 bases for J; bases not matched to a gene: 13. This CDR3 reads CASSERVAGSYEEQYF. Here the CDR3 DNA reads TGTGCCAGCAGTGAACGAGTAGCGGGATCCTACGAGGAGCAGTACTTC. Together with reference TRBV2 and TRBJ2-7, the CDR3 gives the full variable domain: EPEVTQTPSHQVTQMGQEVILRCVPISNHLYFYWYRQILGQKVEFLVSFYNNEISEKSEIFDDQFSVERPDGSNFTLKIRSTKLEDSAMYFCASSERVAGSYEEQYFGPGTRLTVT.

This clone appeared a single time. The genes are TRBV5-6 and TRBJ2-7; D ambiguous. Germline CDR1 is SGHDT and CDR2 is YYEEEE. With 0 bases removed from V and 5 bases from J, the gap between germline ends came to 12 bases. The CDR3 spans 14 residues. The CDR3 DNA follows: TGTGCCAGCAGCTTGGCCGTCTGGAAGGACGAGCAGTACTTC. Its translation: CASSLAVWKDEQYF.

The chain combines TRBV27 with TRBJ1-1, with a weak D call TRBD1 (5 bases). The germline V and J ends were trimmed by 2 bases and 1 base, with 11 bases remaining between them. This CDR3 has 15 amino acids. The germline V gene encodes CDR1 MNHEY and CDR2 SMNVEV (reference sequence). The CDR3 is CASSLGGSGNTEAFF. In DNA, the CDR3 is TGTGCCAGCAGTTTAGGGGGAAGTGGGAACACTGAAGCTTTCTTT.

On this clone: One end of the junction fails to match germline, which may point to a read error. The genes are TRBV29-1 and TRBJ1-3; tentative D call: TRBD1 (5 bases). The CDR3 spans 19 residues. The germline CDR1 and CDR2 sequences are SQVTM and ANQGSEA. CDR3 amino acids: CSVEDLLRRGRSSENTIYF. The DNA of the CDR3 is TGCAGCGTTGAAGATCTATTGAGACGGGGGAGGTCCTCTGAAAACACCATATATTTT.

This sequence joins TRBV11-2 and TRBJ2-7; TRBD1 matches at 8 bases. The length of the CDR3 is 13 residues. The germline V gene encodes CDR1 SGHAT and CDR2 FQNNGV. V lost 5 bases to trimming and J lost 6 bases; unmatched junction nucleotides: 6. The CDR3 spells CASSGDRLAEQYF. The DNA for the CDR3 is TGTGCCAGCAGCGGGGACAGGCTGGCCGAGCAGTACTTC. The complete variable domain, with remaining parts taken from reference TRBV11-2 and TRBJ2-7, reads EAGVAQSPRYKIIEKRQSVAFWCNPISGHATLYWYQQILGQGPKLLIQFQNNGVVDDSQLPKDRFSAERLKGVDSTLKIQPAKLEDSAVYLCASSGDRLAEQYFGPGTRLTVT.

The chain combines TRBV20-1 with TRBJ2-1; D remains ambiguous. The CDR3 spans 11 residues. Germline CDR1 is DFQATT and CDR2 is SNEGSKA (reference sequence). The V end lost 4 bases, the J end lost 6 bases, and 7 bases lay between the germline ends. The CDR3 coding sequence is TGCAGTGCTACCTGGCTCAATGAGCAGTTCTTC. Translated: CSATWLNEQFF.

This clone was found once. V usage is TRBV27 and J usage is TRBJ2-3; D remains unclear. Germline V gives CDR1 MNHEY, CDR2 SMNVEV (reference sequence). There are 14 residues in the CDR3. V was pared by 1 base and J by 0 bases, with 5 bases between. CDR3: CASSLLGSTDTQYF. The CDR3 DNA reads as TGTGCCAGCAGTTTATTAGGGAGCACAGATACGCAGTATTTT.

V usage is TRBV5-4 and J usage is TRBJ1-1; TRBD1 matches 7 bases. With V trimmed by 5 bases and J by 5 bases, 6 bases remained unmatched. Germline CDR1 SGHNT, CDR2 YYREEE (reference sequence). The CDR3 is 13 amino acids. CDR3 region: CASSRQGDTEAFF. The CDR3 bases are TGTGCCAGCAGTCGACAGGGAGATACTGAAGCTTTCTTT.